The clone carrying this TCR beta chain was picked up a small number of times. TCRdb analysed the RACE reads with MiXCR anew, one entry per CDR3 protein. The sample contains some 80,000 distinct CDR3 sequences, around 10% of which appear only once. The CDR3 contains 19 residues. These data belong to a study of human T cells and chemical hapten exposure. As for time point: patch test 1, 2 weeks after DPC sensitization. Treatment defined: therapeutic diphenylcyclopropenone sensitization with weekly scalp DPC. The rearrangement uses TRBV3-2 and TRBJ2-7; TRBD1 is the table's D call, not checked against the DNA. TRBV3-2 has pseudogene status. The specimen comprised whole blood, sampled in connection with sensitization to the hapten diphenylcyclopropenone (DPC). The receptor was derived from a woman between 50 and 59 years old with alopecia areata. Some clones in this sample may be carry-over from other donors' samples. CDR3 region: CASSQDLPGQGKNEDEQYF. Written as DNA, the CDR3 is TGTGCCAGCAGCCAAGATCTTCCCGGACAGGGTAAAAACGAGGACGAGCAGTACTTC.